The clone carrying this TCR beta chain was detected ten times or more. Its antigen is undetermined. The read is 3 residues too short to cover the CDR3 end, so that end is filled in from the germline J gene. These data originate in a study of T cell clonality in common variable immunodeficiency. The CVID group had under 16 females and 29 males, mean age 40. Caucasian heritage predominated among both patients and controls. Control and CVID samples contributed equal amounts of genomic DNA. This table comes from immunoSEQ multiplex PCR, and its TCRdb copy is limited to in-frame clones, with some not included. The specimen has just over 25,000 clones, none found just once. Unmatched junction bases numbered 5, after V lost 5 bases and J lost 4 bases. Germline V CDR1 and CDR2: KGHSH, LQKENI. The CDR3 has 14 residues. Overall study findings and caveats: Reportedly, TCR beta sequences from common variable immunodeficiency showed fewer deletions and N-nucleotide insertions. CVID subjects had higher TCRbeta clonality than healthy controls, most marked in about a third.

The TCR comes from a human donor with common variable immunodeficiency. The rearrangement joins TRBV18 to TRBJ2-7; 10 nucleotides match TRBD1. Sequenced: peripheral blood mononuclear cells. CDR3 amino acids: CASSTRQGAYEQYF. Partial CDR3 DNA: TGTGCCAGCTCAACCAGACAGGGGGCTTACGAG.